This is a list of T cell receptor beta chains from one sample in a study of long-term antiretroviral therapy in people with HIV. Measured with immunoSEQ multiplex PCR; TCRdb has only the in-frame clones, and not every one. Here the sample spans 28,000 or so clones, roughly 88% being singletons. This material consisted of unsorted PBMCs, taken 0.5 years after starting antiretroviral therapy. The receptors originated from a young woman with HIV. CDR3s include the opening cysteine and the closing phenylalanine or tryptophan.

v_gene: TRBV11-2; len: 15; CDR3aa: CASSPRQGSGNTIYF
v_gene: TRBV4-3; len: 18; CDR3aa: CTSSQDLVGQLLAWEQYF
v_gene: TRBV4-2; len: 13; CDR3aa: CASSSTGRDEQFF
v_gene: TRBV28; len: 15; CDR3aa: CASSLSGGRGNEQYF
v_gene: TRBV5-4; len: 14; CDR3aa: CASSLAGNQETQYF
v_gene: TRBV29-1; len: 13; CDR3aa: CSADRDSNTEAFF
v_gene: TRBV7-6; len: 12; CDR3aa: CASTLGGNEQYF
v_gene: TRBV10-3; len: 15; CDR3aa: CAISESGQGFVSSTF
v_gene: TRBV7-9; len: 15; CDR3aa: CASSQTGLDNSPLHF
v_gene: TRBV27; len: 15; CDR3aa: CASSLASGIGETQYF
v_gene: TRBV6-1; len: 15; CDR3aa: CASTPSTTTGPPLHF
v_gene: TRBV7-8; len: 13; CDR3aa: CASAKYSNTEAFF
v_gene: TRBV5-7; len: 15; CDR3aa: CASSSDDRGDQPQHF
v_gene: TRBV4-2; len: 17; CDR3aa: CASSPKGTSGSRETQYF
v_gene: TRBV19; len: 19; CDR3aa: CASSATAGGYSFSYNEQFF
v_gene: TRBV6-5; len: 13; CDR3aa: CASGPQGTGELFF
v_gene: TRBV19; len: 13; CDR3aa: CASSPDENPEQYF
v_gene: TRBV6-5; len: 14; CDR3aa: CASSRLAGYNEQYF
v_gene: TRBV7-6; len: 14; CDR3aa: CASSASGQNQPQHF
v_gene: TRBV29-1; len: 14; CDR3aa: CSVGGGYSTDTQYF
v_gene: TRBV9; len: 13; CDR3aa: CASSQTGAYEQYF
v_gene: TRBV13; len: 13; CDR3aa: CASSWTTESEAFF
v_gene: TRBV19; len: 12; CDR3aa: CASSTTRDTIYF
v_gene: TRBV2; len: 13; CDR3aa: CAGSRDSTYEQYF
v_gene: TRBV15; len: 16; CDR3aa: CATSRDRGLAGYEQYF
v_gene: TRBV6-5; len: 15; CDR3aa: CASSYSGGFSDIQYF
v_gene: TRBV4-1; len: 15; CDR3aa: CASSQNSGSFYEQYF
v_gene: TRBV19; len: 13; CDR3aa: CASSIGQPYEQYF
v_gene: TRBV9; len: 17; CDR3aa: CASSPNARGRGYNEQFF